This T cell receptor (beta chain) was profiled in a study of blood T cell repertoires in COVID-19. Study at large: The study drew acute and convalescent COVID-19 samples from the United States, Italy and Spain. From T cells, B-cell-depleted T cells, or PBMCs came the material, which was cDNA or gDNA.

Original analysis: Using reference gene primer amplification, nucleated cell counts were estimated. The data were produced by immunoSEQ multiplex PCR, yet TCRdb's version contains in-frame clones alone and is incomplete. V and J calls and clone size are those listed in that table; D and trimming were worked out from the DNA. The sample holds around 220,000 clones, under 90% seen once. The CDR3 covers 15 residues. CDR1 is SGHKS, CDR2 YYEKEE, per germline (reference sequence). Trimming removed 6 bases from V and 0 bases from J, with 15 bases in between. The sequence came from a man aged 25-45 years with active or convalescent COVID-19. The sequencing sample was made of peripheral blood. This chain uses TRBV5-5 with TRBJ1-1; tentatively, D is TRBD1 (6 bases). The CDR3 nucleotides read TGTGCCAGCATCCCGGGACAATCCCTGAACACTGAAGCTTTCTTT. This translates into CASIPGQSLNTEAFF. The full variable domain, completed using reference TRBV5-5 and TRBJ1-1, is DAGVTQSPTHLIKTRGQQVTLRCSPISGHKSVSWYQQVLGQGPQFIFQYYEKEERGRGNFPDRFSARQFPNYSSELNVNALLLGDSALYLCASIPGQSLNTEAFFGQGTRLTVV.